This T cell receptor beta chain appears in the sequencing data of a study of identical twins. Study conclusions and caveats: It was possible that invariant MAIT and iNKT cells partly confounded the zero-insertion analyses. Excess twin sharing in beta out-of-frame sequences was weaker. Cord blood's abundant beta clonotypes had fewer insertions, unlike memory repertoires.

Template switching introduced a universal primer site, and the cDNA bore unique molecular identifiers. Via MiXCR, TCRdb re-called the 5' RACE reads, giving one row per CDR3 protein. The sample has a few hundred thousand distinct CDR3 sequences, about 8.3% seen once. Per germline, CDR1 DFQATT and CDR2 SNEGSKA (reference sequence). This CDR3 contains 14 residues. The V end lost 3 bases, the J end lost 7 bases, and 16 bases lay between the germline ends. In its sample, this clonotype was seen a few times. Its antigen remains unknown. The sample was also reused in another study, on yellow fever vaccine responses in identical twins.

The J gene is TRBJ2-1, the V gene TRBV20-1; tentative D call: TRBD2 (5 bases). The material sequenced was CD8+ T cells sorted from blood. The TCR was taken from a woman under 30 in good health. The CDR3 sequence is CSASSRGEPNEQFF. CDR3 sequence (DNA): TGCAGTGCTAGTTCCCGGGGTGAACCGAATGAGCAGTTCTTC.